These 23 T cell receptor beta chains came from one sample sequenced in a study of T cells expressing NK-cell markers. TCRdb reprocessed the 5' RACE reads; each CDR3 protein has one entry and no DNA is given. The sample holds about 110,000 distinct CDR3 sequences. Sequencing input: blood T cells: a sorted CD56 or NKG2C T cell subset, CD4+ or CD8+ T cells, or bulk PBMC T cells (not recorded which). The source is a woman aged 18 to 75 in good health.

The rearrangement links TRBV7-6 to TRBJ2-7; TCRdb calls TRBD2, which cannot be checked without DNA. CDR3 size: 15 residues. Germline CDR1 and CDR2: SGHVS and FNYEAQ. The CDR3 sequence is CASSKTILGSYEQYF.

The chain has TRBV28 and TRBJ2-7. Germline CDR1 is MDHEN and CDR2 is SYDVKM. The CDR3 extends over 14 amino acids. The chain's CDR3 is CASSPIGASYEQYF.

This chain connects TRBV13 to TRBJ2-7; the TCRdb D gene call, TRBD2, has no DNA to confirm it. This CDR3 comprises 13 residues. The germline V gene encodes CDR1 PRHDT and CDR2 FYEKMQ (reference sequence). The CDR3 reads CASSFIGHYEQYF.

The chain combines TRBV27 with TRBJ2-1; the D call from TCRdb, TRBD2, cannot be confirmed without DNA. Germline values: CDR1 MNHEY, CDR2 SMNVEV (reference sequence). The CDR3 totals 14 residues. The chain's CDR3 is CASEGTSGINEQFF.

The chain has TRBV6-9 and TRBJ2-1; the TCRdb D gene call, TRBD1, has no DNA to confirm it. CDR1 is MNHGY and CDR2 is SVAAGI in the germline V gene. This CDR3 has 16 residues. The CDR3 protein is CASTRDRSSSYNEQFF.

The chain combines TRBV29-1 with TRBJ2-7; TCRdb designates TRBD1, a call that cannot be tested without DNA. This CDR3 has 21 residues. The V gene's germline CDR1 is SQVTM and CDR2 ANQGSEA. The chain's CDR3 is CSVAPPGQGSSGRSGSYEQYF.

The chain links TRBV7-3 to TRBJ2-2; TCRdb calls TRBD1, which cannot be checked without DNA. CDR1 and CDR2 (germline): SGHTA, FQGTGA. The CDR3 loop spans 15 amino acids. CDR3: CASSPQTGPTGELFF.

The rearrangement uses TRBV25-1 and TRBJ2-1; TCRdb proposes TRBD1, but this gene call is untestable without DNA. Per the germline V gene, CDR1 is MGHDK and CDR2 is SYGVNS. CDR3 length: 12 amino acids. The CDR3 protein is CASSEKGHEQFF. Filled out from reference TRBV25-1 and TRBJ2-1, the complete variable domain reads EADIYQTPRYLVIGTGKKITLECSQTMGHDKMYWYQQDPGMELHLIHYSYGVNSTEKGDLSSESTVSRIRTEHFPLTLESARPSHTSQYLCASSEKGHEQFFGPGTRLTVL.

The rearrangement joins TRBV7-8 to TRBJ2-3; TCRdb names TRBD1, which stays unverified in the absence of DNA. CDR1 is SGHVS, CDR2 FQNEAQ, per germline. The CDR3 totals 16 residues. This CDR3 reads CASSLVTGGDTDTQYF.

The rearrangement uses TRBV3-1 and TRBJ2-5; as DNA is missing, the TRBD1 call by TCRdb cannot be tested. The CDR3 sequence is 15 residues long. Germline V CDR1 and CDR2: LGHDT, YNNKEL (reference sequence). CDR3 sequence: CASSQVLAGGKTQYF.

V usage is TRBV29-1 and J usage is TRBJ2-6. The germline CDR1 and CDR2 sequences are SQVTM and ANQGSEA. The CDR3 length is 14 residues. CDR3 sequence reads: CSVVLASGANVLTF.

J is TRBJ2-7 and V is TRBV7-2; TCRdb calls TRBD2, which cannot be checked without DNA. The CDR3 covers 15 residues. The germline gives CDR1 SGHTA, CDR2 FQGNSA. The CDR3 sequence is CASSLWLGLDYEQYF.

The gene calls are TRBV30 and TRBJ2-7; TCRdb designates TRBD1, a call that cannot be tested without DNA. This CDR3 has 15 residues. Germline CDR1 GTSNPN, CDR2 SVGIG (reference sequence). CDR3 in amino acids: CAWSVGAGASYEQYF. The entire variable domain, with the rest obtained from reference TRBV30 and TRBJ2-7, is as follows: SQTIHQWPATLVQPVGSPLSLECTVEGTSNPNLYWYRQAAGRGLQLLFYSVGIGQISSEVPQNLSASRPQDRQFILSSKKLLLSDSGFYLCAWSVGAGASYEQYFGPGTRLTVT.

The chain employs TRBV7-9 and TRBJ2-7; with no DNA, the TCRdb D assignment of TRBD2 cannot be verified. CDR1 and CDR2 (germline): SEHNR, FQNEAQ (reference sequence). This CDR3 has 15 amino acids. CDR3 in amino acids: CASSSSDRGSYEQYF.

The V call is TRBV4-3, the J call TRBJ2-4; TCRdb's assignment of TRBD1 cannot be checked, as there is no DNA. This CDR3 comprises 14 residues. The V gene's germline CDR1 is LGHNA and CDR2 YSLEER. The CDR3 is CASSQDWGQTIQYF.

The rearrangement uses TRBV9 and TRBJ2-5; TCRdb indicates TRBD2, and absent DNA this call remains unverified. This CDR3 contains 15 residues. Per the germline V gene, CDR1 is SGDLS and CDR2 is YYNGEE. CDR3 amino acids: CASSQGLAGGETQYF.

This rearrangement joins TRBV29-1 to TRBJ1-1; the TCRdb D gene call, TRBD1, has no DNA to confirm it. The CDR3 totals 12 residues. Germline CDR1 and CDR2: SQVTM and ANQGSEA. The CDR3 region is CSVSTGGTEAFF.

The J gene is TRBJ2-5, the V gene TRBV3-1; no DNA is available, so the TRBD1 call from TCRdb remains unchecked. CDR1 is LGHDT and CDR2 is YNNKEL in the germline V gene (reference sequence). CDR3 size: 15 residues. CDR3 protein: CASSQEGRGQETQYF.

The chain recombines TRBV27 with TRBJ2-1; the D call of TRBD1 rests on TCRdb alone, since no DNA is present to check it. CDR1 and CDR2 (germline): MNHEY, SMNVEV (reference sequence). This CDR3 spans 15 amino acids. CDR3 protein: CASSLWSGAYNEQFF.

This chain links TRBV6-1 with TRBJ1-1. The CDR3 consists of 13 residues. Germline V CDR1 and CDR2: MNHNS, SASEGT. CDR3 loop: CASTLSMTTEAFF.

The chain employs TRBV21-1 and TRBJ2-1; TCRdb lists TRBD2, though no DNA is available to test this call. TRBV21-1 is classified as a pseudogene. The CDR3 sequence is 20 residues long. This chain's CDR3 is CASSKEVGTVGLAGKNEQFF.

The rearrangement joins TRBV11-2 to TRBJ1-4; without DNA, the TCRdb call of TRBD1 cannot be checked. Germline V gene sequence: CDR1 SGHAT, CDR2 FQNNGV. This CDR3 has 16 amino acids. The CDR3 spells CASSQQWGDRDEKLFF.

This rearrangement joins TRBV19 to TRBJ2-1; TCRdb names TRBD1, which stays unverified in the absence of DNA. CDR1 and CDR2 (germline): LNHDA, SQIVND (reference sequence). This CDR3 comprises 14 residues. CDR3 amino acids: CATREVGNGGEQFF.